Listed below are T cell receptor beta chains from one sample, sequenced in a study of CD8+ T cells in alopecia areata. The table came from immunoSEQ multiplex PCR; TCRdb's copy has only in-frame clones and leaves some out. Of about 130,000 clones in the sample, nearly 55% are singletons; the top ten hold less than 20%. The sequencing used CD8+ T cells sorted from blood, collected at week 4, from a patient treated with tofacitinib. Receptor source: a human donor with alopecia areata. The CDR3 runs from the conserved cysteine through the conserved F or W. A D gene is named only where the DNA matches it firmly. Not every row has a clone size; where given, it reads once, few, many or a size class.

J,V,D,size,DNA,CDR3
TRBJ2-2,TRBV7-8,.,.,TGTGCCAGCAGCTTATCCCCAAGACGGGTTCTAAACACCGGGGAGCTGTTTTTT,CASSLSPRRVLNTGELFF
TRBJ2-3,TRBV4-3,TRBD2,medium-sized,TGCGCCAGCAGCCAAGGTAGACTAGCGGGGGGAGATACGCAGTATTTT,CASSQGRLAGGDTQYF
TRBJ1-5,TRBV7-8,.,.,TGTGCCAGCAGCTTAGTCTCTGGGGACAATCAGCCCCAGCATTTT,CASSLVSGDNQPQHF
TRBJ1-2,TRBV9,.,.,TGTGCCAGCAGCGGCTTCATCGGGACGGAAGACTATGGCTACACCTTC,CASSGFIGTEDYGYTF
TRBJ2-2,TRBV6-4,.,many,TGTGCCAGCAGCCCAACTCCCACAGTGGGGGAGCTGTTTTTT,CASSPTPTVGELFF
TRBJ2-5,TRBV7-7,.,once,TGTGCTAGCAGACCCCCCCATGGGGAGACCCAGTACTTC,CASRPPHGETQYF
TRBJ1-1,TRBV10-3,.,.,TGTGCCACGACCGGGACGTCGAGTTTCACTGAAGCTTTCTTT,CATTGTSSFTEAFF
TRBJ2-7,TRBV5-6,TRBD1,.,TGTGCCAGCAGCCCTGGGACAGGGGATTCCTACGAGCAGTACTTC,CASSPGTGDSYEQYF
TRBJ1-2,TRBV13,.,.,TGTGCCAGCAGCTCCAGGGTTGGCTACACCTTC,CASSSRVGYTF
TRBJ1-5,TRBV4-2,.,.,TGTGCCAGCAGCCAAGATATCCAGGGCAATCAGCCCCAGCATTTT,CASSQDIQGNQPQHF